This T cell receptor beta chain was identified in a study of Ad26.COV2.S vaccination and SARS-CoV-2 variants. The CDR3 covers 12 residues. Looked up from germline, CDR1 is LNHNV and CDR2 is YYDKDF (reference sequence). V dropped 1 base and J dropped 5 bases, with 3 bases sitting between them. Sequencing was performed with immunoSEQ multiplex PCR; in TCRdb, only in-frame clones are kept and a portion is missing. This sample has 400,000 to 450,000 clones, with roughly 91% found just once. The treatment was: 15 to 20 received Ad26.COV2.S at low or high dose, single or two shots; roughly five received placebo; per-sample allocation not given. Day 63 after the first injection of vaccine or placebo was the sampling time. It was an adult aged 18-55 years in Boston who was the donor.

The chain is built from TRBV15 and TRBJ1-5, with D hard to call. The source is a person between 18 and 65 years old who received the Ad26.COV2.S COVID-19 vaccine or a placebo. Material: peripheral blood, obtained in a trial of Ad26.COV2.S vaccine versus placebo. DNA of the CDR3: TGTGCCACCAGCAGAGCCGATCAGCCCCAGCATTTT. Amino acid sequence: CATSRADQPQHF.